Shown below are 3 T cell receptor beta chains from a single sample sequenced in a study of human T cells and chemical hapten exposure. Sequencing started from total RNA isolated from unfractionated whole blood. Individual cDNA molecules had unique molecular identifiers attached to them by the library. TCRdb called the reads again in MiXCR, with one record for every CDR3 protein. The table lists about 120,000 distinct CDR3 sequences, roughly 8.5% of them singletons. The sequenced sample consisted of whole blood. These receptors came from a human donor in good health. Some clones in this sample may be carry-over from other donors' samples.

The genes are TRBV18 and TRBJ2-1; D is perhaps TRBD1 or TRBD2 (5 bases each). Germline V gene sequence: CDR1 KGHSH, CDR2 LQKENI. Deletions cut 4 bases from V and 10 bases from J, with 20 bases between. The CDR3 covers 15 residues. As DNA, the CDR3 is TGTGCCAGCTCACTCCCCGGGGCAGGGCCTAGAGAGCAGTTCTTC. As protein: CASSLPGAGPREQFF.

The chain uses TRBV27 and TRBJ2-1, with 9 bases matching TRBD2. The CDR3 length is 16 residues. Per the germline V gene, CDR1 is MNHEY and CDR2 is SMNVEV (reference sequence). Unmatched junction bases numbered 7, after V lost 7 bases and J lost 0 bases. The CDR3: CASTGAGGASYNEQFF. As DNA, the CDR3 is TGTGCCAGCACCGGCGCGGGGGGGGCCTCCTACAATGAGCAGTTCTTC.

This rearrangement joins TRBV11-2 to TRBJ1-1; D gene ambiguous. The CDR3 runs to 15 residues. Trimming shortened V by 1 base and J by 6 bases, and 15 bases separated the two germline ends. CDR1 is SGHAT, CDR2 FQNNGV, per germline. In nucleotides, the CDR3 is TGTGCCAGCAGCTTAGGCCCTCCAGGCTATCCTGAAGCTTTCTTT. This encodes CASSLGPPGYPEAFF.